The source of this TCR beta chain is a study of blood T cell repertoires in COVID-19. Whole-study context: Samples of COVID-19 (acute and convalescent) were obtained from the United States, Italy and Spain.

Sequenced by immunoSEQ multiplex PCR; TCRdb stores in-frame clones only, minus some. The table includes some 57,000 clones, around 92% detected once. The V end was cut by 11 bases, the J end by 1 base, with 14 bases between. Germline values: CDR1 SEHNR, CDR2 FQNEAQ (reference sequence). This CDR3 comprises 14 residues. The source is a man in his forties or fifties with active COVID-19. V is TRBV7-9 and J is TRBJ2-2; TRBD1 might be the D (5 bases). Sequenced material: peripheral blood. CDR3 bases: TGTGCCTCGACTCAGGGTGTGAACACCGGGGAGCTGTTTTTT. Translating gives CASTQGVNTGELFF.